Included here is one T cell receptor beta chain sequence, with context. J gave up 0 bases and V 0 bases, and 8 bases lay outside the gene matches. The length of the CDR3 is 18 residues. Germline V gives CDR1 LNHNV, CDR2 YYDKDF (reference sequence). The data derive from a study of graft-versus-host responses after intestinal transplantation. Profiling relied on immunoSEQ multiplex PCR, and the TCRdb table lists in-frame clones only, not all of them. The sample contains 75,000 to 100,000 clones, about 83% of which appear only once. This chain uses TRBV15 with TRBJ1-1, with 9 bases identical to TRBD1. The receptor was derived from a human patient who received an intestinal transplant, so some T cells may come from the graft donor. Sequencing was performed on PBMCs, taken 255 days after intestinal transplant. Here the CDR3 reads CATSRDTWTGVMNTEAFF. In DNA form, the CDR3 reads TGTGCCACCAGCAGAGATACGTGGACAGGGGTTATGAACACTGAAGCTTTCTTT.